The 23 T cell receptor beta chains below all came from one sample that was sequenced in a study of cytomegalovirus exposure and HLA in healthy donors. Clones were read by immunoSEQ multiplex PCR, and TCRdb kept only the in-frame ones, dropping some. The sample has more than 60,000 clones; approximately 90% are singletons. Sequenced input: PBMCs. These receptors were collected from a young woman in good health and CMV-seronegative.

The chain is built from TRBV9 and TRBJ2-3; TRBD2 matches 10 bases. Germline V gives CDR1 SGDLS, CDR2 YYNGEE. This CDR3 spans 16 amino acids. Germline trimming cut 4 bases from V and 8 bases from J; bases unmatched to any gene: 13. This CDR3 reads CASSPLGSGGASTQYF. The CDR3 DNA is TGTGCCAGCAGCCCCCTTGGGAGCGGGGGGGCGTCTACGCAGTATTTT.

The chain carries TRBV7-2 and TRBJ2-2, with 11 bases identical to TRBD2. V shed 3 bases, J shed 7 bases, and the junction held 4 bases outside the gene matches. This CDR3 is 15 amino acids long. Germline V gene lookup returns CDR1 SGHTA and CDR2 FQGNSA. As DNA, the CDR3 is TGTGCCAGCAGCTTTGAACTAGCGGGAGTCGGGGAGCTGTTTTTT. This sequence encodes CASSFELAGVGELFF.

The CDR3 DNA reads as TGTGCTAGTGGGCGGGACGGCTCCTACAATGAGCAGTTCTTC. Encoded protein: CASGRDGSYNEQFF. The chain joins TRBV12-5 to TRBJ2-1; D may be TRBD2 (6 bases). Trimming removed 6 bases at V and 0 bases at J, with 9 bases between. The CDR3 has 14 residues. CDR1 and CDR2 from the germline V gene are LGHNT and FRNRAP.

The rearrangement links TRBV18 to TRBJ2-1, with no clear D. Germline V gene sequence: CDR1 KGHSH, CDR2 LQKENI. Trimming left V 5 bases short and J 2 bases short, with 10 bases between. There are 14 residues in the CDR3. CDR3: CASSDSVAYNEQFF. CDR3 coding DNA: TGTGCCAGCTCAGACTCGGTCGCCTACAATGAGCAGTTCTTC.

The chain employs TRBV11-2 and TRBJ2-3; maybe TRBD2 (6 bases). This CDR3 has 14 amino acids. Germline-derived CDR1 and CDR2 are SGHAT and FQNNGV. The germline V and J ends were trimmed by 6 bases and 9 bases, with 19 bases remaining between them. CDR3 in amino acids: CASSHYESAGTQYF. In DNA, the CDR3 is TGTGCCAGCAGTCACTATGAGTCGGCGGGGACGCAGTATTTT. Combining the CDR3 with reference TRBV11-2 and TRBJ2-3 gives the whole variable domain EAGVAQSPRYKIIEKRQSVAFWCNPISGHATLYWYQQILGQGPKLLIQFQNNGVVDDSQLPKDRFSAERLKGVDSTLKIQPAKLEDSAVYLCASSHYESAGTQYFGPGTRLTVL.

The genes are TRBV7-3 and TRBJ2-1; the match to TRBD2 covers 9 bases. Germline V gene sequence: CDR1 SGHTA, CDR2 FQGTGA. Unmatched junction bases numbered 2, after V lost 1 base and J lost 4 bases. CDR3 length: 15 residues. CDR3 nucleotide sequence: TGTGCCAGCAGCTTAATGGCGGGGGGGTACAATGAGCAGTTCTTC. Amino acid sequence: CASSLMAGGYNEQFF.

V and J are TRBV7-3 and TRBJ2-1, with a weak D call TRBD2 (5 bases). Germline V gives CDR1 SGHTA, CDR2 FQGTGA. The CDR3 consists of 13 residues. Trimming stripped 4 bases from V and 7 bases from J, with 11 bases between. The CDR3 sequence is CASSSLGGNEQFF. The DNA of the CDR3 is TGTGCCAGCAGCTCCCTTGGCGGGAATGAGCAGTTCTTC.

V is TRBV6-4 and J is TRBJ1-3, with D perhaps TRBD1 (5 bases). Per the germline V gene, CDR1 is MRHNA and CDR2 is SNTAGT. Trimming pared 8 bases from V and 0 bases from J, leaving 11 bases between. This CDR3 comprises 14 residues. The CDR3 DNA sequence: TGTGCCAGCCAGGGCAGGGACTCTGGAAACACCATATATTTT. It is translated as CASQGRDSGNTIYF.

This clone came up once. The genes are TRBV10-3 and TRBJ2-2, with TRBD1 as a possible D gene (5 bases). Germline CDR1 reads ENHRY; CDR2 reads SYGVKD. The V end lost 0 bases, the J end lost 6 bases, and 8 bases lay between the germline ends. This CDR3 is built from 14 residues. CDR3 sequence reads: CAISESARAGELFF. The CDR3 DNA is TGTGCCATCAGTGAGTCAGCCAGGGCCGGGGAGCTGTTTTTT.

This clone appeared a few times. The V and J genes are TRBV30 and TRBJ1-2, with D perhaps TRBD1 (5 bases). Germline CDR1 is GTSNPN and CDR2 is SVGIG (reference sequence). Trimming removed 5 bases at V and 2 bases at J, with 9 bases between. The CDR3 contains 12 residues. In DNA form, the CDR3 reads TGTGCCTGGGCGGGGGGAAACTATGGCTACACCTTC. Amino acids: CAWAGGNYGYTF. The full variable domain, in which reference TRBV30 and TRBJ1-2 provide the parts outside the CDR3, is SQTIHQWPATLVQPVGSPLSLECTVEGTSNPNLYWYRQAAGRGLQLLFYSVGIGQISSEVPQNLSASRPQDRQFILSSKKLLLSDSGFYLCAWAGGNYGYTFGSGTRLTVV.

The gene calls are TRBV5-4 and TRBJ2-5; D is possibly TRBD2 (5 bases). Germline lookup yields CDR1 SGHNT and CDR2 YYREEE (reference sequence). The CDR3 contains 13 residues. Trimming left V 4 bases short and J 3 bases short, with 10 bases between. The CDR3 DNA is TGTGCCAGCAGCCCGGACTGGGAAGAGACCCAGTACTTC. Amino acids: CASSPDWEETQYF.

V usage is TRBV4-3 and J usage is TRBJ2-1; D is possibly TRBD1 (6 bases). The CDR3 spans 16 residues. Trimming shortened V by 3 bases and J by 4 bases, and 16 bases separated the two germline ends. Germline lookup yields CDR1 LGHNA and CDR2 YSLEER. In nucleotides, the CDR3 is TGCGCCAGCAGCCAGGAACAGGGCGGAACGTACAATGAGCAGTTCTTC. Protein product: CASSQEQGGTYNEQFF.

The chain combines TRBV21-1 with TRBJ1-5. TRBV21-1 is an annotated pseudogene. The CDR3 runs 12 residues. The chain's CDR3 is CASSSSPGPRHF. The CDR3 bases are TGTGCCAGCAGTTCGAGTCCGGGTCCTCGACATTTT.

This clone was counted once. This chain links TRBV7-9 with TRBJ2-1; D call uncertain. V was clipped by 0 bases and J by 5 bases, with 14 bases between them. Germline values: CDR1 SEHNR, CDR2 FQNEAQ (reference sequence). This CDR3 comprises 16 residues. This CDR3 is CASSLAASIHDNEQFF. The CDR3 nucleotides read TGTGCCAGCAGCTTAGCCGCTAGTATCCATGACAATGAGCAGTTCTTC.

The chain is built from TRBV23-1 and TRBJ1-2; 10 positions agree with TRBD1. TRBV23-1 carries the ORF label, with uncertain function. V lost 8 bases and J lost 8; bases outside the gene matches: 14. There are 15 residues in the CDR3. The CDR3 region has the DNA TGCGCCAGCCATCGGAGGACAGGGGGTAGGCGAGGCTACACCTTC. It yields the protein CASHRRTGGRRGYTF.

The chain recombines TRBV7-2 with TRBJ2-6; D gene uncertain. Germline assignment: CDR1 SGHTA and CDR2 FQGNSA. V was shortened by 2 bases and J by 0 bases, with 8 bases between the two germline ends. This CDR3 is built from 16 residues. In DNA form, the CDR3 reads TGTGCCAGCAGCTTAATCATAGCCTCTGGGGCCAACGTCCTGACTTTC. This encodes CASSLIIASGANVLTF.

This chain links TRBV4-3 with TRBJ1-6; TRBD1 agrees at 7 bases. The germline V gene has CDR1 LGHNA and CDR2 YSLEER. The CDR3 spans 19 residues. The V and J ends lost 0 bases and 7 bases, in that order; junction bases with no gene match: 15. CDR3 loop: CASSQEIRDSIYTNSPLHF. CDR3 nucleotide sequence: TGCGCCAGCAGCCAAGAAATAAGGGACAGTATCTATACAAATTCACCCCTCCACTTT.

V usage is TRBV30 and J usage is TRBJ2-1, with TRBD2 matching over 8 bases. Trimming at V came to 3 bases and at J to 3 bases, leaving 7 bases not matched to a gene. The CDR3 consists of 15 residues. Germline assignment: CDR1 GTSNPN and CDR2 SVGIG (reference sequence). DNA for the CDR3: TGTGCCTGGAGCGTAATGAGCGGGGGCTACAATGAGCAGTTCTTC. Its translation is CAWSVMSGGYNEQFF.

The V and J genes are TRBV4-2 and TRBJ2-7, with 8 positions matching TRBD2. The CDR3 runs 16 residues. The trim removed 1 base at V and 0 bases at J, leaving 5 bases unmatched. Per germline, CDR1 LGHNA and CDR2 YNFKEQ. Written as DNA, the CDR3 is TGTGCCAGCAGCCAAGTGGGCGGGGGGAACTCCTACGAGCAGTACTTC. Protein: CASSQVGGGNSYEQYF.

This rearrangement joins TRBV10-3 to TRBJ2-1, with TRBD1 matching 10 bases. This CDR3 is built from 16 residues. In germline, CDR1 is ENHRY, CDR2 SYGVKD. The J segment lost 7 bases and the V segment lost 0 bases, leaving 6 bases of the junction unmatched. CDR3 amino acids: CAISESLGQGPNEQFF. CDR3 nucleotide sequence: TGTGCCATCAGTGAGTCGCTGGGACAGGGGCCGAATGAGCAGTTCTTC.

The rearrangement links TRBV5-1 to TRBJ2-5; a weak D match, TRBD2 (5 bases). Trimming stripped 3 bases from V and 5 bases from J, with 11 bases between. Germline V CDR1 and CDR2: SGHRS, YFSETQ. The CDR3 length is 13 residues. The CDR3 loop is CASSSGRRETQYF. In DNA, the CDR3 is TGCGCCAGCAGCTCGGGAAGGAGGGAGACCCAGTACTTC.

This clone appeared a single time. V and J are TRBV7-2 and TRBJ2-3; 10 bases are a match to TRBD2. After removal of 6 bases from V and 4 bases from J, the junction contained 4 bases not matched to a gene. Looked up from germline, CDR1 is SGHTA and CDR2 is FQGNSA. The length of the CDR3 is 14 residues. The CDR3 here is CASRAGGPPDTQYF. Written as DNA, the CDR3 is TGTGCCAGCAGAGCGGGAGGGCCGCCAGATACGCAGTATTTT. The full variable domain, with the rest looked up from reference TRBV7-2 and TRBJ2-3, is GAGVSQSPSNKVTEKGKDVELRCDPISGHTALYWYRQSLGQGLEFLIYFQGNSAPDKSGLPSDRFSAERTGGSVSTLTIQRTQQEDSAVYLCASRAGGPPDTQYFGPGTRLTVL.

The chain combines TRBV5-5 with TRBJ1-2; TRBD1 aligns across 7 bases. The length of the CDR3 is 16 residues. V lost 6 bases, J lost 1 base, and 12 bases stayed unmatched. In germline, CDR1 is SGHKS, CDR2 YYEKEE (reference sequence). Written as DNA, the CDR3 is TGTGCCAGCAATCCCGACAGGGTTCGGTTTAACTATGGCTACACCTTC. Translation gives CASNPDRVRFNYGYTF.